Included here is one TCR beta chain sequence, with context. Its antigen is undetermined. CDR1 LGHNA and CDR2 YSLEER come from the germline V gene. The CDR3 runs to 18 residues. The V gene end was trimmed by 0 bases and the J gene end by 6 bases; junction bases not matched to a gene: 11. This sample is drawn from a study of cytomegalovirus exposure and HLA in healthy donors. General study points: Three of the chains that were CMV-associated were confirmed in vitro to be specific for CMV antigens. Cytomegalovirus status was reportedly diagnosed by the classifier with high sensitivity and specificity. When analyzed later, a missense DCLRE1C variant was found to be linked to TCR beta V- and J-gene trimming. By a later analysis, the bulk of CMV-associated TCR beta chains appeared HLA-restricted.

Primers included in the PCR were 60 Vbeta and 13 Jbeta primers. Only in-frame clones appear in the TCRdb table, and some are missing; sequencing was by immunoSEQ multiplex PCR. The data hold about 140,000 clones, with over 75% observed a single time. This clonotype was sampled from a woman in her forties or fifties in good health and CMV-seropositive. The rearrangement joins TRBV4-3 to TRBJ2-1, with TRBD2 matching over 10 bases. Sequences were obtained from PBMCs. The CDR3 nucleotides read TGCGCCAGCAGCCAAGATCTTTCACTAGCGGGGTTCTTCAATGAGCAGTTCTTC. As protein: CASSQDLSLAGFFNEQFF.